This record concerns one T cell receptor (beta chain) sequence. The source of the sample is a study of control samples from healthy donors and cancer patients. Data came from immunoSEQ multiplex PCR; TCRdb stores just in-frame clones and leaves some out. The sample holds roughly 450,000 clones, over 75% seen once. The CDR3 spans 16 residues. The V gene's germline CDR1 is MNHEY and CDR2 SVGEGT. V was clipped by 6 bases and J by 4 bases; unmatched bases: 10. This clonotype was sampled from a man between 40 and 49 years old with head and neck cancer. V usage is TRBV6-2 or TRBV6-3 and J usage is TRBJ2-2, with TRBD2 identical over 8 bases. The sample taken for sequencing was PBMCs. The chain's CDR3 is CASSPGGARVTGELFF. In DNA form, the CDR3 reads TGTGCCAGCAGCCCCGGGGGGGCGCGCGTCACCGGGGAGCTGTTTTTT.